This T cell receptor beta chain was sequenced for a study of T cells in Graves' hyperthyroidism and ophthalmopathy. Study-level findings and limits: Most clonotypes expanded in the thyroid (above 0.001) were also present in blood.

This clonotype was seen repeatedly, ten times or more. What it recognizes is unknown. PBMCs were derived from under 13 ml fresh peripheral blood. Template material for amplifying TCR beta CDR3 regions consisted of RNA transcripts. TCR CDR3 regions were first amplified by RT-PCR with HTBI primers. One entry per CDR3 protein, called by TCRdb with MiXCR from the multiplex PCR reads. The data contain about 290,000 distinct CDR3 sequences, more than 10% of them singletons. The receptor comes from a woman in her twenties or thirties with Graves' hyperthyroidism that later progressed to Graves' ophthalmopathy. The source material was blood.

The CDR3 sequence: CSASGVWHNEQFF. In DNA form, the CDR3 reads TGCAGCGCATCGGGTGTATGGCACAATGAGCAGTTCTTC. The chain is built from TRBV29-1 and TRBJ2-1, with D unresolved. The germline V gene encodes CDR1 SQVTM and CDR2 ANQGSEA. There are 13 residues in the CDR3. Trimming pared 7 bases from V and 5 bases from J, leaving 15 bases between.